These T cell receptor beta chains were read from a single sample in a study of tissue T cells after allogeneic stem cell transplantation. TCRdb's copy holds only in-frame clones and misses some; the assay was immunoSEQ multiplex PCR. The sample has about 28,000 clones; about 85% are singletons. The sequences come from blood, collected before transplantation. These receptors all stem from a woman aged 18-55 years who later had graft-versus-host disease after an allogeneic stem cell transplant. Each CDR3 is given without its conserved first and last residue. Size is stated for part of the rows, as once, few or many counts, or as a class when the clone is expanded.

length: 13
J: TRBJ2-2
V: TRBV24-1
size: once
CDR3: ATSDLNGRDGELF

length: 15
J: TRBJ2-1
V: TRBV7-9
size: NA
CDR3: ASSLGEGGRSYNEQF

length: 11
J: TRBJ2-7
V: TRBV7-2
size: NA
CDR3: ASSGRFSYEQY

length: 13
J: TRBJ2-2
V: TRBV6-6
size: NA
CDR3: ASSYGLTLTGELF

length: 14
J: TRBJ2-7
V: TRBV28
size: NA
CDR3: ASSYKAGTGGYEQY

length: 17
J: TRBJ1-4
V: TRBV11-2
size: NA
CDR3: ASSLSGGAISDAYEKLF

length: 10
J: TRBJ1-2
V: TRBV12-3/TRBV12-4
size: NA
CDR3: ASSRDRVGYT

length: 10
J: TRBJ2-7
V: TRBV7-9
size: NA
CDR3: ASSLGDYEQY

length: 15
J: TRBJ2-4
V: TRBV7-9
size: NA
CDR3: ASSRGGIAGVGNIQY

length: 14
J: TRBJ2-4
V: TRBV19
size: NA
CDR3: ASSLDGPVAKNIQY

length: 14
J: TRBJ1-2
V: TRBV27
size: NA
CDR3: ASSPTTGDTFYGYT

length: 11
J: TRBJ2-6
V: TRBV7-8
size: NA
CDR3: ASKIAGANVLT

length: 14
J: TRBJ2-7
V: TRBV28
size: NA
CDR3: ASSSLNSGANHEQY

length: 14
J: TRBJ1-1
V: TRBV7-9
size: NA
CDR3: ASSPRDISFRTEAF

length: 14
J: TRBJ2-6
V: TRBV29-1
size: few
CDR3: SVARDTDSGANVLT

length: 12
J: TRBJ1-3
V: TRBV3-1/TRBV3-2
size: few
CDR3: ASSHLSSGNTIY

length: 13
J: TRBJ1-1
V: TRBV5-4
size: NA
CDR3: ASSLRGQTNTEAF

length: 12
J: TRBJ1-1
V: TRBV7-9
size: NA
CDR3: ASSFHSGGPEAF

length: 13
J: TRBJ2-7
V: TRBV5-1
size: NA
CDR3: ASSLESDRRYEQY

length: 12
J: TRBJ1-1
V: TRBV6-5
size: NA
CDR3: ASSYSRGDTEAF

length: 13
J: TRBJ2-7
V: TRBV11-3
size: NA
CDR3: ASSFRQENPYEQY

length: 12
J: TRBJ2-3
V: TRBV10-2
size: NA
CDR3: ASSRAGATDTQY